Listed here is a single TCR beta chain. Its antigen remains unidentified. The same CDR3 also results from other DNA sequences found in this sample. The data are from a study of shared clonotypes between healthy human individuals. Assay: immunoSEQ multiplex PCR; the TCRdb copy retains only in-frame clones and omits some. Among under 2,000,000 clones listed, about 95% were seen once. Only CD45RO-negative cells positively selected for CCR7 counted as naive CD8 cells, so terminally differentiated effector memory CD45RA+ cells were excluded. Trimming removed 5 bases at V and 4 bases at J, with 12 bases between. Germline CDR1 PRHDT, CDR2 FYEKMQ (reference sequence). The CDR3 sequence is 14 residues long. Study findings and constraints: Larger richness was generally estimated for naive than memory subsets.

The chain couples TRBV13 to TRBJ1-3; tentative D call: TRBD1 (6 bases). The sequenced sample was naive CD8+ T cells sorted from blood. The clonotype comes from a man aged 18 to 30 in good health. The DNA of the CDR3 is TGTGCCAGCAGCGCCCAGGGGTCGGGAAACACCATATATTTT. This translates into CASSAQGSGNTIYF.